The 28 T cell receptor beta chains below were found in one sample sequenced in a study of T-cell memory formation after mild COVID-19. TCRdb called the 5' RACE reads again in MiXCR, with one record for every CDR3 protein. In the table there are under 600,000 distinct CDR3 sequences, about 20% of which are singletons. Material: PBMCs or a T cell subset sorted from them (not recorded which). The receptors derive from an adult woman who had mild COVID-19 (a few samples of this study predate the infection). Cell type and time point are not known.

This clonotype was seen only a few times. The J gene is TRBJ2-7, the V gene TRBV7-6; TRBD2 matches 7 bases. In germline, CDR1 is SGHVS, CDR2 FNYEAQ. V dropped 7 bases and J dropped 1; count of bases not matched to a gene: 4. The CDR3 loop spans 13 amino acids. CDR3 nucleotide sequence: TGTGCCAGCAAACCTAGCGGTTCCTACGAGCAGTACTTC. Protein product: CASKPSGSYEQYF.

In this sample, this clonotype turned up a few times. This chain connects TRBV4-3 to TRBJ2-1; possibly TRBD2 for D (5 bases). Germline CDR1 LGHNA, CDR2 YSLEER. Trimming removed 1 base at V and 7 bases at J, with 17 bases between. The CDR3 sequence is 16 residues long. The CDR3 DNA reads as TGCGCCAGCAGCCAAGGGGTCGGGGTTCAAGGGAATGAGCAGTTCTTC. Its protein product is CASSQGVGVQGNEQFF.

The table lists this clonotype with a few counts. The V call is TRBV24-1, the J call TRBJ1-2, with D perhaps matching TRBD1 (6 bases). The germline CDR1 and CDR2 sequences are KGHDR and SFDVKD. The V end was cut by 0 bases, the J end by 7 bases, with 20 bases between. This CDR3 is built from 17 residues. The CDR3 nucleotides are TGTGCCACCAGTGATTTGCAAGATGGATGGGACACGTCTGGCTACACCTTC. As protein: CATSDLQDGWDTSGYTF.

The chain uses TRBV12-3 or TRBV12-4 and TRBJ2-6, with 10 nucleotides matching TRBD1. This CDR3 spans 21 amino acids. V shed 5 bases, J shed 0 bases, and the junction held 16 bases outside the gene matches. In nucleotides, the CDR3 is TGTGCCAGCAGTCCCGGGACAGGGGCTGGTTTAGGGAACTCTGGGGCCAACGTCCTGACTTTC. Protein: CASSPGTGAGLGNSGANVLTF.

CDR3 nucleotide sequence: TGTGCCAGCAGTTCGGCCTCGCCTGGGGCCAACGTCCTGACTTTC. Its protein is CASSSASPGANVLTF. J is TRBJ2-6 and V is TRBV27; no firm D call. Deletions cut 4 bases from V and 2 bases from J, with 9 bases between. In germline, CDR1 is MNHEY, CDR2 SMNVEV (reference sequence). This CDR3 has 15 amino acids.

This clonotype was seen a few times. The chain recombines TRBV29-1 with TRBJ1-5; 7 bases match TRBD1. V trimming: 7 bases; J trimming: 6 bases; junction bases outside the gene matches: 6. The CDR3 runs to 12 residues. Germline V gene lookup returns CDR1 SQVTM and CDR2 ANQGSEA. CDR3 nucleotide sequence: TGCAGCGCGACAGGGACGGGTCAGCCCCAGCATTTT. Translation: CSATGTGQPQHF.

The rearrangement uses TRBV2 and TRBJ2-2; D perhaps matches TRBD1 (6 bases). Trimming took 8 bases from V and 4 from J, leaving 14 bases between them. CDR1 is SNHLY, CDR2 FYNNEI, per germline. The CDR3 has 14 residues. CDR3 nucleotides: TGTGCCAGCCTCGAACAGGGTACCACCGGGGAGCTGTTTTTT. It encodes CASLEQGTTGELFF.

This clonotype has a handful of counts. The chain employs TRBV7-2 and TRBJ1-4; D gene unclear. The length of the CDR3 is 15 residues. V dropped 2 bases and J dropped 4 bases, with 11 bases sitting between them. Germline assignment: CDR1 SGHTA and CDR2 FQGNSA. The CDR3, as DNA: TGTGCCAGCAGCTTAAACGCAGGTCTTAATGAAAAACTGTTTTTT. Protein: CASSLNAGLNEKLFF.

This clonotype appeared a single time. The junction shows a germline mismatch at one end, possibly a read error. The J gene is TRBJ2-3, the V gene TRBV25-1; a possible D gene is TRBD2 (6 bases). Germline CDR1 MGHDK, CDR2 SYGVNS. The CDR3 runs to 18 residues. In DNA, the CDR3 is TGTGGCAGCAGTGAATCCCTGTTTTCCAGCGGGAGCACAGATACGCAGTATTTT. It encodes CGSSESLFSSGSTDTQYF.

The rearrangement links TRBV20-1 to TRBJ2-2; TRBD1 matches 10 bases. V shed 1 base and J 6 bases; nucleotides not matched to a gene: 2. The CDR3 sequence is 14 residues long. Per the germline V gene, CDR1 is DFQATT and CDR2 is SNEGSKA (reference sequence). The CDR3 protein is CSARAGQGSGELFF. The CDR3 bases are TGCAGTGCTAGAGCGGGACAGGGGTCCGGGGAGCTGTTTTTT.

The sample holds a few counts of this clonotype. This rearrangement joins TRBV24-1 to TRBJ1-2; 8 nucleotides agree with TRBD1. The CDR3 is 15 amino acids. Germline CDR1 is KGHDR and CDR2 is SFDVKD. Unmatched junction bases numbered 7, after V lost 4 bases and J lost 4 bases. The chain's CDR3 is CATSDSGTGLYGYTF. The DNA for the CDR3 is TGTGCCACCAGTGACTCCGGGACAGGCCTCTATGGCTACACCTTC.

This clonotype has just a few counts. This chain connects TRBV9 to TRBJ2-5, with TRBD2 matching 12 bases. V shed 0 bases and J 5 bases; nucleotides not matched to a gene: 5. The CDR3 extends over 16 amino acids. Germline CDR1 SGDLS, CDR2 YYNGEE. CDR3 DNA sequence: TGTGCCAGCAGCGTAGGTGGACTAGCGGGATCTGAGACCCAGTACTTC. Its translation is CASSVGGLAGSETQYF. Filled out from reference TRBV9 and TRBJ2-5, the complete variable domain reads DSGVTQTPKHLITATGQRVTLRCSPRSGDLSVYWYQQSLDQGLQFLIQYYNGEERAKGNILERFSAQQFPDLHSELNLSSLELGDSALYFCASSVGGLAGSETQYFGPGTRLLVL.

The chain links TRBV7-9 to TRBJ1-2, with a possible D match to TRBD1 (6 bases). Between the trimmed V and J ends, which lost 4 bases and 4 bases, there was a span of 16 bases. The CDR3 extends over 15 amino acids. Germline V lookup: CDR1 SEHNR, CDR2 FQNEAQ (reference sequence). The CDR3 is CASSSTAAGAYGYTF. Written as DNA, the CDR3 is TGTGCCAGCAGCTCCACCGCCGCAGGGGCCTATGGCTACACCTTC.

This clonotype was counted a few times. The rearrangement joins TRBV12-3 or TRBV12-4 to TRBJ2-7; D remains unclear. The V end lost 5 bases, the J end lost 7 bases, and 15 bases lay between the germline ends. The CDR3 spans 13 residues. The CDR3 reads CASSVTDPGEQYF. CDR3 DNA sequence: TGTGCCAGCAGTGTCACGGACCCCGGGGAGCAGTACTTC.

This clonotype occurred a few times. The chain employs TRBV11-3 and TRBJ2-1; D could derive from TRBD1 or TRBD2 (5 bases each). Germline V CDR1 and CDR2: SGHNT, YENEEA. CDR3 length: 13 residues. V lost 5 bases and J 12 bases, leaving 17 bases between the germline ends. CDR3 sequence (DNA): TGTGCCAGCAGCGACCGGGACGACGTTTGGCAGTTCTTC. Protein sequence: CASSDRDDVWQFF. Combining the CDR3 with reference TRBV11-3 and TRBJ2-1 gives the whole variable domain EAGVVQSPRYKIIEKKQPVAFWCNPISGHNTLYWYLQNLGQGPELLIRYENEEAVDDSQLPKDRFSAERLKGVDSTLKIQPAELGDSAVYLCASSDRDDVWQFFGPGTRLTVL.

The chain joins TRBV2 to TRBJ2-4; TRBD1 agrees at 7 bases. This CDR3 is built from 16 residues. Looked up from germline, CDR1 is SNHLY and CDR2 is FYNNEI. Trimming at V came to 5 bases and at J to 1 base, leaving 8 bases not matched to a gene. The CDR3 nucleotides are TGTGCCAGCAGTTTAACCGTCAGGGGGGCCAAAAACATTCAGTACTTC. Its translation is CASSLTVRGAKNIQYF.

This chain links TRBV6-1 with TRBJ1-1, with TRBD1 as a possible D gene (5 bases). V dropped 0 bases and J dropped 4 bases, with 12 bases sitting between them. This CDR3 comprises 15 residues. From germline, CDR1 is MNHNS and CDR2 SASEGT. Here the CDR3 DNA reads TGTGCCAGCAGTGAAGCGCGGGGGGGGACCACTGAAGCTTTCTTT. Residues: CASSEARGGTTEAFF.

This clonotype was seen a few times. This chain joins TRBV25-1 and TRBJ2-5; 7 nucleotides agree with TRBD2. Looked up from germline, CDR1 is MGHDK and CDR2 is SYGVNS. The ends lost 3 bases at V and 2 bases at J; junction bases unmatched: 9. This CDR3 is built from 16 residues. CDR3 coding DNA: TGTGCCAGCAGTGAGTCGGGGAGGGGAGTTCAAGAGACCCAGTACTTC. Translating it yields CASSESGRGVQETQYF. The full variable domain, rest sourced from reference TRBV25-1 and TRBJ2-5, is EADIYQTPRYLVIGTGKKITLECSQTMGHDKMYWYQQDPGMELHLIHYSYGVNSTEKGDLSSESTVSRIRTEHFPLTLESARPSHTSQYLCASSESGRGVQETQYFGPGTRLLVL.

V and J are TRBV24-1 and TRBJ1-5; weak D call: TRBD1 (5 bases). Germline loops: CDR1 KGHDR, CDR2 SFDVKD. V was pared by 5 bases and J by 8 bases, with 12 bases between. The CDR3 is made up of 13 amino acids. Written as DNA, the CDR3 is TGTGCCACCAGTGGACGGGAGGGGAAGCCCCAGCATTTT. Translating gives CATSGREGKPQHF.

This clonotype was found a few times. This chain connects TRBV12-3 or TRBV12-4 to TRBJ1-1; D call uncertain. The CDR3 has 13 amino acids. V was shortened by 5 bases and J by 4 bases, with 11 bases between the two germline ends. Here the CDR3 DNA reads TGTGCCAGCAGTGAGACCACGTTCACTGAAGCTTTCTTT. It translates to CASSETTFTEAFF.

This clonotype has just a few counts. The gene calls are TRBV18 and TRBJ1-5, with D possibly matching TRBD1 (5 bases). There are 15 residues in the CDR3. The V gene lost 2 bases and the J gene lost 5 bases, with 13 bases spanning the gap. Germline CDR1 is KGHSH and CDR2 is LQKENI. CDR3 loop: CASSPTWGEDQPQHF. The CDR3 region has the DNA TGTGCCAGCTCACCAACGTGGGGGGAGGATCAGCCCCAGCATTTT.

This clonotype has just a few counts. The gene calls are TRBV12-3 or TRBV12-4 and TRBJ1-1; D remains unclear. V lost 3 bases, J lost 1 base, and 9 bases lay in between. The CDR3 is made up of 14 amino acids. The chain's CDR3 is CASSFWMGNTEAFF. DNA for the CDR3: TGTGCCAGCAGTTTCTGGATGGGGAACACTGAAGCTTTCTTT.

A few counts support this clonotype. The gene calls are TRBV12-3 or TRBV12-4 and TRBJ2-5, with D hard to call. The CDR3 has 13 amino acids. The V end lost 5 bases, the J end lost 4 bases, and 11 bases lay between the germline ends. The CDR3 protein is CASSPELGETQYF. As DNA, the CDR3 is TGTGCCAGCAGTCCGGAATTAGGAGAGACCCAGTACTTC.

In DNA form, the CDR3 reads TGTGCCTCGGGGCTAGCGGGAAGGAATTACAATGAGCAGTTCTTC. Translating gives CASGLAGRNYNEQFF. The rearrangement uses TRBV5-6 and TRBJ2-1; TRBD2 matches at 9 bases. Germline V gene data show CDR1 as SGHDT and CDR2 as YYEEEE. The CDR3 runs to 15 residues. Trimming took 10 bases from V and 4 from J; bases not matched to a gene: 12.

The chain employs TRBV6-6 and TRBJ1-5, with TRBD1 matching 8 bases. Germline CDR1 and CDR2: MNHNY and SVGAGI (reference sequence). The CDR3 contains 13 residues. With V trimmed by 6 bases and J by 5 bases, 3 bases remained unmatched. Here the CDR3 reads CASSGTGDQPQHF. The CDR3 bases are TGTGCCAGCAGCGGGACAGGCGATCAGCCCCAGCATTTT.

This chain uses TRBV9 with TRBJ1-1; tentatively, D is TRBD1 (5 bases). CDR1 SGDLS and CDR2 YYNGEE come from the germline V gene. The CDR3 contains 15 residues. Trimming took 6 bases from V and 0 from J, leaving 15 bases between them. This CDR3 is CASTTIGGVNTEAFF. The CDR3 DNA is TGTGCCAGCACCACCATTGGGGGGGTGAACACTGAAGCTTTCTTT.

This clonotype was seen a few times. The gene calls are TRBV7-8 and TRBJ2-1, with 9 bases fitting TRBD2. J lost 5 bases, V lost 2 bases, and 10 bases had no gene match. The CDR3 contains 17 residues. The germline CDR1 and CDR2 sequences are SGHVS and FQNEAQ. This CDR3 is CASSLPGGGRAHNEQFF. CDR3 in DNA: TGTGCCAGCAGCTTACCCGGGGGCGGGAGGGCCCACAATGAGCAGTTCTTC.

This clonotype was found a few times. This sequence joins TRBV5-1 and TRBJ1-1, with D perhaps TRBD1 (5 bases). The CDR3 is 14 residues long. Germline CDR1 SGHRS, CDR2 YFSETQ. Trimming removed 4 bases from V and 7 bases from J, with 17 bases in between. This chain's CDR3 is CASSSRVPSVEAFF. CDR3 DNA sequence: TGCGCCAGCAGCAGCAGGGTCCCGTCTGTTGAAGCTTTCTTT.